Listed below are T cell receptor beta chains from one sample, sequenced in a study of cytomegalovirus exposure and HLA in healthy donors. Here immunoSEQ multiplex PCR was the method, and the copy in TCRdb shows in-frame clones only, minus some. The sample carries about 300,000 clones, roughly 85% recorded once. Material: PBMCs. The source is a man aged 35-49 years in good health and CMV-seropositive. Each CDR3 is given with its conserved first and last residue. A D gene is named only where the DNA matches it firmly. Size tells how often a clone was seen (once, few, many) or the class of an expanded clone, and some rows leave it out.

d_gene: .
abundance: .
j_gene: TRBJ2-7
v_gene: TRBV30
CDR3aa: CAWSLPPGSYEQYF
CDR3nt: TGTGCCTGGAGCTTACCACCGGGATCCTACGAGCAGTACTTC

d_gene: TRBD2
abundance: once
j_gene: TRBJ2-1
v_gene: TRBV28
CDR3aa: CASSLGTSFYNEQFF
CDR3nt: TGTGCCAGCAGTTTGGGGACTAGCTTCTACAATGAGCAGTTCTTC

d_gene: .
abundance: once
j_gene: TRBJ1-2
v_gene: TRBV20-1
CDR3aa: CSGEFNYGYTF
CDR3nt: TGCAGTGGGGAGTTTAACTATGGCTACACCTTC

d_gene: .
abundance: .
j_gene: TRBJ2-7
v_gene: TRBV2
CDR3aa: CASTSRVLSYEQYF
CDR3nt: TGTGCCAGCACCTCCCGGGTACTCTCCTACGAGCAGTACTTC

d_gene: TRBD1
abundance: .
j_gene: TRBJ1-5
v_gene: TRBV27
CDR3aa: CASSRDRGNNQPQHF
CDR3nt: TGTGCCAGCAGTAGGGACAGGGGTAACAATCAGCCCCAGCATTTT

d_gene: .
abundance: .
j_gene: TRBJ2-1
v_gene: TRBV4-3
CDR3aa: CASSQDPGYEQFF
CDR3nt: TGCGCCAGCAGCCAAGATCCCGGGTATGAGCAGTTCTTC

d_gene: .
abundance: few
j_gene: TRBJ2-7
v_gene: TRBV5-1
CDR3aa: CASSSTSYEQYF
CDR3nt: TGCGCCAGCAGCTCTACCTCCTACGAGCAGTACTTC

d_gene: .
abundance: .
j_gene: TRBJ2-7
v_gene: TRBV11-3
CDR3aa: CASSFTGSPHEQYF
CDR3nt: TGTGCCAGCAGCTTCACCGGTAGCCCCCACGAGCAGTACTTC

d_gene: TRBD2
abundance: once
j_gene: TRBJ2-1
v_gene: TRBV27
CDR3aa: CASSSPGTSGRNEQFF
CDR3nt: TGTGCCAGCAGTTCTCCCGGGACTAGCGGGAGGAATGAGCAGTTCTTC

d_gene: TRBD1
abundance: .
j_gene: TRBJ1-1
v_gene: TRBV27
CDR3aa: CASSVQGAPSTEAFF
CDR3nt: TGTGCCAGCAGTGTGCAGGGGGCCCCGAGTACTGAAGCTTTCTTT

d_gene: TRBD2
abundance: .
j_gene: TRBJ2-7
v_gene: TRBV5-1
CDR3aa: CASRLAGGYSYEQYF
CDR3nt: TGCGCCAGCAGATTAGCGGGAGGGTACTCCTACGAGCAGTACTTC

d_gene: TRBD2
abundance: once
j_gene: TRBJ2-3
v_gene: TRBV4-1
CDR3aa: CASSQDPGGVDTQYF
CDR3nt: TGCGCCAGCAGCCAAGACCCCGGGGGGGTAGATACGCAGTATTTT

d_gene: TRBD1
abundance: .
j_gene: TRBJ1-1
v_gene: TRBV25-1
CDR3aa: CASGPTGGGTEAFF
CDR3nt: TGTGCCAGCGGCCCAACAGGGGGCGGCACTGAAGCTTTCTTT

d_gene: .
abundance: .
j_gene: TRBJ1-5
v_gene: TRBV4-3
CDR3aa: CASSQDASRSEPQHF
CDR3nt: TGCGCCAGCAGCCAAGATGCCTCGCGATCTGAGCCCCAGCATTTT

d_gene: .
abundance: .
j_gene: TRBJ1-5
v_gene: TRBV10-3
CDR3aa: CAISEYAGGNQPQHF
CDR3nt: TGTGCCATCAGTGAGTACGCAGGGGGCAATCAGCCCCAGCATTTT

d_gene: TRBD1
abundance: .
j_gene: TRBJ2-7
v_gene: TRBV30
CDR3aa: CAWGWTGAGEQYF
CDR3nt: TGTGCCTGGGGTTGGACAGGGGCGGGCGAGCAGTACTTC

d_gene: TRBD2
abundance: once
j_gene: TRBJ2-1
v_gene: TRBV5-4
CDR3aa: CASSLKSSGRADEQFF
CDR3nt: TGTGCCAGCAGCTTGAAGTCTAGCGGGAGGGCCGATGAGCAGTTCTTC

d_gene: TRBD1
abundance: .
j_gene: TRBJ1-4
v_gene: TRBV30
CDR3aa: CAWSVQGASEKLFF
CDR3nt: TGTGCCTGGAGTGTACAGGGGGCGAGTGAAAAACTGTTTTTT

d_gene: .
abundance: .
j_gene: TRBJ1-1
v_gene: TRBV29-1
CDR3aa: CSVEPTRVTEAFF
CDR3nt: TGCAGCGTTGAACCGACGAGGGTGACTGAAGCTTTCTTT

d_gene: .
abundance: few
j_gene: TRBJ1-2
v_gene: TRBV28
CDR3aa: CASSTGEGVYGYTF
CDR3nt: TGTGCCAGCAGTACCGGCGAGGGAGTCTATGGCTACACCTTC

d_gene: TRBD1
abundance: .
j_gene: TRBJ1-6
v_gene: TRBV4-1
CDR3aa: CASSQTGGSYNSPLHF
CDR3nt: TGCGCCAGCAGCCAGACAGGGGGCTCCTATAATTCACCCCTCCACTTT

d_gene: .
abundance: .
j_gene: TRBJ1-1
v_gene: TRBV28
CDR3aa: CASSLRSLNTEAFF
CDR3nt: TGTGCCAGCAGTTTACGCAGTCTGAACACTGAAGCTTTCTTT

d_gene: TRBD1
abundance: .
j_gene: TRBJ1-2
v_gene: TRBV19
CDR3aa: CASNHRGEPNYGYTF
CDR3nt: TGTGCCAGTAACCACAGGGGAGAGCCTAACTATGGCTACACCTTC

d_gene: .
abundance: once
j_gene: TRBJ1-1
v_gene: TRBV29-1
CDR3aa: CSVEDRITRYTEAFF
CDR3nt: TGCAGCGTTGAAGATCGGATCACGAGGTACACTGAAGCTTTCTTT

d_gene: .
abundance: .
j_gene: TRBJ1-1
v_gene: TRBV13
CDR3aa: CASFNWNTEAFF
CDR3nt: TGTGCCAGCTTTAATTGGAACACTGAAGCTTTCTTT

d_gene: .
abundance: .
j_gene: TRBJ1-1
v_gene: TRBV27
CDR3aa: CASSLIRRTEAFF
CDR3nt: TGTGCCAGCAGTTTAATCCGCAGGACTGAAGCTTTCTTT

d_gene: .
abundance: .
j_gene: TRBJ2-2
v_gene: TRBV7-3
CDR3aa: CASSLSVARNTGELFF
CDR3nt: TGTGCCAGCAGCTTAAGCGTAGCGAGGAACACCGGGGAGCTGTTTTTT

d_gene: .
abundance: .
j_gene: TRBJ2-3
v_gene: TRBV27
CDR3aa: CASTPVPVADTQYF
CDR3nt: TGTGCCAGCACCCCTGTTCCGGTAGCAGATACGCAGTATTTT

d_gene: TRBD2
abundance: .
j_gene: TRBJ2-5
v_gene: TRBV5-6
CDR3aa: CASSFLAGGYQETQYF
CDR3nt: TGTGCCAGCAGCTTTTTAGCGGGAGGGTACCAAGAGACCCAGTACTTC

d_gene: TRBD2
abundance: .
j_gene: TRBJ2-1
v_gene: TRBV27
CDR3aa: CASNLGLAAYNEQFF
CDR3nt: TGTGCCAGCAATTTAGGACTAGCGGCCTACAATGAGCAGTTCTTC

d_gene: .
abundance: .
j_gene: TRBJ1-1
v_gene: TRBV27
CDR3aa: CASSLEPRPGNTEAFF
CDR3nt: TGTGCCAGCAGTTTAGAACCCAGGCCTGGGAACACTGAAGCTTTCTTT

d_gene: .
abundance: .
j_gene: TRBJ1-5
v_gene: TRBV19
CDR3aa: CASSIAPLQPQHF
CDR3nt: TGTGCCAGTAGTATAGCCCCCCTACAGCCCCAGCATTTT

d_gene: TRBD2
abundance: .
j_gene: TRBJ2-3
v_gene: TRBV7-3
CDR3aa: CASSLIYVAGANTQYF
CDR3nt: TGTGCCAGCAGCTTAATTTATGTAGCGGGAGCAAATACGCAGTATTTT

d_gene: TRBD1
abundance: .
j_gene: TRBJ2-3
v_gene: TRBV7-9
CDR3aa: CASSRRQGGTDTQYF
CDR3nt: TGTGCCAGCAGCCGAAGACAGGGTGGCACAGATACGCAGTATTTT

d_gene: TRBD1
abundance: few
j_gene: TRBJ1-3
v_gene: TRBV10-3
CDR3aa: CAISGTGGNTIYF
CDR3nt: TGTGCCATCAGTGGGACAGGGGGAAACACCATATATTTT

d_gene: .
abundance: .
j_gene: TRBJ2-7
v_gene: TRBV27
CDR3aa: CASSLVGSWSYEQYF
CDR3nt: TGTGCCAGCAGTTTAGTCGGGAGTTGGTCCTACGAGCAGTACTTC

d_gene: TRBD2
abundance: few
j_gene: TRBJ2-3
v_gene: TRBV10-1
CDR3aa: CASRASGTDTQYF
CDR3nt: TGCGCCAGCAGGGCTAGCGGAACAGATACGCAGTATTTT

d_gene: .
abundance: .
j_gene: TRBJ2-1
v_gene: TRBV9
CDR3aa: CASSVGGSYNEQFF
CDR3nt: TGTGCCAGCAGCGTTGGTGGCAGCTACAATGAGCAGTTCTTC

d_gene: .
abundance: .
j_gene: TRBJ1-3
v_gene: TRBV6-5
CDR3aa: CASSRDTTSGNTIYF
CDR3nt: TGTGCCAGCAGCCGGGACACGACCTCTGGAAACACCATATATTTT

d_gene: .
abundance: .
j_gene: TRBJ1-1
v_gene: TRBV7-2
CDR3aa: CASSLGPRGNTEAFF
CDR3nt: TGTGCCAGCAGCTTAGGTCCCAGGGGGAACACTGAAGCTTTCTTT

d_gene: .
abundance: once
j_gene: TRBJ2-1
v_gene: TRBV19
CDR3aa: CASSIVSGTYNEQFF
CDR3nt: TGTGCCAGTAGTATAGTCAGCGGAACCTACAATGAGCAGTTCTTC

d_gene: TRBD2
abundance: .
j_gene: TRBJ2-1
v_gene: TRBV14
CDR3aa: CASSKLAGVGYNEQFF
CDR3nt: TGTGCCAGCAGCAAACTAGCGGGAGTCGGCTACAATGAGCAGTTCTTC

d_gene: .
abundance: once
j_gene: TRBJ2-3
v_gene: TRBV10-2
CDR3aa: CASSDLRQADTQYF
CDR3nt: TGCGCCAGCAGTGACCTAAGGCAGGCAGATACGCAGTATTTT

d_gene: TRBD2
abundance: .
j_gene: TRBJ2-1
v_gene: TRBV7-3
CDR3aa: CASSRIGLAEYNEQFF
CDR3nt: TGTGCCAGCAGCCGGATCGGACTAGCGGAATACAATGAGCAGTTCTTC

d_gene: TRBD1
abundance: .
j_gene: TRBJ1-1
v_gene: TRBV5-6
CDR3aa: CASSLGDRGEAFF
CDR3nt: TGTGCCAGCAGCTTGGGGGACAGGGGGGAAGCTTTCTTT

d_gene: TRBD2
abundance: once
j_gene: TRBJ2-7
v_gene: TRBV6-5
CDR3aa: CASRLAGGPGYEQYF
CDR3nt: TGTGCCAGCAGATTAGCGGGAGGGCCGGGCTACGAGCAGTACTTC

d_gene: TRBD1
abundance: .
j_gene: TRBJ1-5
v_gene: TRBV6-6
CDR3aa: CASSYDSDRDNQPQHF
CDR3nt: TGTGCCAGCAGTTACGACTCCGACAGGGATAATCAGCCCCAGCATTTT

d_gene: TRBD1
abundance: .
j_gene: TRBJ2-5
v_gene: TRBV10-3
CDR3aa: CAINGQGRQETQYF
CDR3nt: TGTGCCATCAACGGACAGGGAAGGCAAGAGACCCAGTACTTC

d_gene: .
abundance: .
j_gene: TRBJ1-5
v_gene: TRBV6-6
CDR3aa: CASRSTGIGQPQHF
CDR3nt: TGTGCCAGCAGATCAACAGGGATTGGTCAGCCCCAGCATTTT

d_gene: TRBD2
abundance: .
j_gene: TRBJ2-7
v_gene: TRBV4-1
CDR3aa: CASSQTSGRYEQYF
CDR3nt: TGCGCCAGCAGCCAAACTAGCGGGAGATACGAGCAGTACTTC

d_gene: .
abundance: .
j_gene: TRBJ1-1
v_gene: TRBV6-6
CDR3aa: CASSYSWEKPAFF
CDR3nt: TGTGCCAGCAGTTACTCATGGGAGAAGCCAGCTTTCTTT